The 21 T cell receptor beta chains in this list originate from one sample, sequenced in a study of human T cells and chemical hapten exposure. TCRdb re-derived calls from the RACE reads in MiXCR, one entry per CDR3 protein. The sample has 110,000 to 150,000 distinct CDR3 sequences; roughly 10% are singletons. As for time point: patch test 2, 6 weeks after DPC sensitization. Treatment indicated: therapeutic diphenylcyclopropenone sensitization with weekly scalp DPC. Sequencing was performed on whole blood, taken in connection with sensitization to the hapten diphenylcyclopropenone (DPC). The receptors come from a woman between 50 and 59 years old with alopecia areata. Some clones in this sample may be carry-over from other donors' samples.

This clonotype was counted at least ten times. CDR3 sequence reads: CASSPPGVSGANVLTF. In nucleotides, the CDR3 is TGTGCCAGCTCACCACCCGGGGTCTCTGGGGCCAACGTCCTGACTTTC. V usage is TRBV18 and J usage is TRBJ2-6, with D perhaps matching TRBD2 (5 bases). The germline CDR1 and CDR2 sequences are KGHSH and LQKENI. Between the trimmed V and J ends, which lost 0 bases and 0 bases, there was a span of 6 bases. The length of the CDR3 is 16 residues.

The chain is built from TRBV9 and TRBJ2-1; no clear D gene. The V gene lost 2 bases and the J gene lost 8 bases, with 11 bases spanning the gap. Germline CDR1 reads SGDLS; CDR2 reads YYNGEE. The CDR3 has 13 amino acids. The CDR3 loop is CASSVKATDEQFF. The CDR3 DNA sequence: TGTGCCAGCAGCGTGAAGGCCACCGATGAGCAGTTCTTC.

This clonotype came up many times. This chain connects TRBV7-8 to TRBJ2-1, with 11 bases matching TRBD2. V was clipped by 5 bases and J by 9 bases; unmatched bases: 12. CDR3 length: 16 residues. Germline-derived CDR1 and CDR2 are SGHVS and FQNEAQ. The CDR3 loop reads CASSPTSGRSYGEQFF. Written as DNA, the CDR3 is TGTGCCAGCAGCCCAACTAGCGGGAGAAGCTATGGTGAGCAGTTCTTC.

The chain combines TRBV30 with TRBJ2-1; D is uncertain. Germline lookup yields CDR1 GTSNPN and CDR2 SVGIG (reference sequence). Between the trimmed V and J ends, which lost 4 bases and 8 bases, there was a span of 9 bases. The CDR3 extends over 11 amino acids. In DNA form, the CDR3 reads TGTGCCTGGACCGGCGGTGATGAGCAGTTCTTC. Amino acid sequence: CAWTGGDEQFF.

As for this clonotype: A much larger clone differs by one base, so this may be a read error. The V and J genes are TRBV6-6 and TRBJ2-3; 7 nucleotides match TRBD1. CDR3 length equals 14 residues. From germline, CDR1 is MNHNY and CDR2 SVGAGI (reference sequence). CDR3 coding DNA: TGTGCCAGCAGCCCCCTTTGGACAGGAGATACGCAGAATTTT. It specifies CASSPLWTGDTQNF.

The table lists this clonotype with a few counts. J is TRBJ2-3 and V is TRBV30, with D unresolved. The CDR3 covers 13 residues. CDR1 is GTSNPN, CDR2 SVGIG, per germline (reference sequence). The ends were cut back, 0 bases at V and 6 bases at J, with 10 bases in the middle. The CDR3 region is CAWSVRPKDTQYF. The CDR3 DNA reads TGTGCCTGGAGTGTACGACCTAAGGATACGCAGTATTTT.

This clonotype was seen more than once but under ten times. The V and J genes are TRBV11-2 and TRBJ2-7; 12 nucleotides agree with TRBD2. The length of the CDR3 is 15 residues. The junction had 9 bases not matched to a gene; V was cut back by 6 bases and J by 6 bases. Germline V gives CDR1 SGHAT, CDR2 FQNNGV. CDR3 DNA sequence: TGTGCCAGCAGACACCGGACTAGCGGGACGGGCGAGCAGTACTTC. Translation gives CASRHRTSGTGEQYF.

J is TRBJ2-1 and V is TRBV27; 13 bases map to TRBD2. This CDR3 spans 18 amino acids. CDR1 is MNHEY and CDR2 is SMNVEV in the germline V gene (reference sequence). Trimming at V came to 7 bases and at J to 6 bases, leaving 15 bases not matched to a gene. CDR3 loop: CASTIRWTSGRSTNEQFF. In nucleotides, the CDR3 is TGTGCCAGCACCATCCGATGGACTAGCGGGAGAAGTACCAATGAGCAGTTCTTC.

In its sample, this clonotype was seen many times. The chain is built from TRBV12-3 or TRBV12-4 and TRBJ1-2; D is undetermined. CDR3 length: 11 residues. Trimming took 5 bases from V and 5 from J, leaving 6 bases between them. CDR3 in DNA: TGTGCCAGCAGTGCAAGATATGGCTACACCTTC. Translated: CASSARYGYTF.

There are a few counts of this clonotype. The chain carries TRBV11-3 and TRBJ2-1; D remains ambiguous. Germline-derived CDR1 and CDR2 are SGHNT and YENEEA. Trimming stripped 3 bases from V and 2 bases from J, with 8 bases between. The CDR3 runs to 14 residues. This CDR3 reads CASSFPRAYNEQFF. For the CDR3, the DNA is TGTGCCAGCAGCTTCCCAAGGGCCTACAATGAGCAGTTCTTC.

This clonotype came up a few times. V is TRBV9 and J is TRBJ1-2; D not certain. V was shortened by 0 bases and J by 6 bases, with 12 bases between the two germline ends. This CDR3 has 14 amino acids. The germline V gene has CDR1 SGDLS and CDR2 YYNGEE. In DNA, the CDR3 is TGTGCCAGCAGCGTAGTTAGTAGAGAGAATGGCTACACCTTC. Protein sequence: CASSVVSRENGYTF.

The table lists this clonotype with many counts. V usage is TRBV24-1 and J usage is TRBJ2-1; D is possibly TRBD2 (5 bases). V lost 4 bases to trimming and J lost 6 bases, with 18 bases between them. In germline, CDR1 is KGHDR, CDR2 SFDVKD. The length of the CDR3 is 16 residues. The CDR3 DNA reads TGTGCCACCAGTGACCCGGCGAGCGGCGCGTCCAATGAGCAGTTCTTC. Encoded protein: CATSDPASGASNEQFF.

This sequence joins TRBV25-1 and TRBJ2-4, with D unresolved. The CDR3 length is 14 residues. In germline, CDR1 is MGHDK, CDR2 SYGVNS. The V gene lost 3 bases and the J gene lost 5 bases, with 11 bases spanning the gap. The CDR3 protein is CASSDTLHQNIQYF. CDR3 DNA sequence: TGTGCCAGCAGTGACACCTTACACCAAAACATTCAGTACTTC.

This clonotype was detected a few times. The chain carries TRBV12-3 or TRBV12-4 and TRBJ1-5; D gene ambiguous. This CDR3 comprises 15 residues. Between the trimmed V and J ends, which lost 4 bases and 9 bases, there was a span of 19 bases. This CDR3 reads CASSSRTDAKRPQHF. Here the CDR3 DNA reads TGTGCCAGCAGTTCCCGGACCGATGCGAAGCGGCCCCAGCATTTT.

The chain employs TRBV6-1 and TRBJ2-1; the D gene is possibly TRBD1 (6 bases). Trimming took 5 bases from V and 9 from J, leaving 11 bases between them. Germline CDR1 reads MNHNS; CDR2 reads SASEGT. The CDR3 spans 12 residues. CDR3 DNA sequence: TGTGCCAGCAGTATTGGACAGTTTGAGCAGTTCTTC. Its translation is CASSIGQFEQFF.

The CDR3 loop reads CASSQEATGGAGYGYTF. DNA of the CDR3: TGTGCCAGCAGCCAAGAGGCCACAGGGGGCGCCGGCTATGGCTACACCTTC. The rearrangement uses TRBV3-1 and TRBJ1-2, with TRBD1 matching over 9 bases. Germline V gene data show CDR1 as LGHDT and CDR2 as YNNKEL (reference sequence). There are 17 residues in the CDR3. V trimming: 0 bases; J trimming: 4 bases; junction bases outside the gene matches: 9.

Many counts were recorded for this clonotype. The CDR3 coding sequence is TGTGCCAGCAGGGGACTAGCGTACAATGAGCAGTTCTTC. As protein: CASRGLAYNEQFF. The gene calls are TRBV6-2 or TRBV6-3 and TRBJ2-1; 10 nucleotides line up with TRBD2. V lost 6 bases to trimming and J lost 4 bases; unmatched junction nucleotides: 0. This CDR3 spans 13 amino acids. CDR1 and CDR2 (germline): MNHEY, SVGEGT.

This clonotype was observed a few times. The chain is built from TRBV18 and TRBJ2-7; either TRBD1 or TRBD2 may fit D (5 bases each). This CDR3 is built from 13 residues. V was trimmed by 4 bases and J by 4 bases, leaving 11 bases between them. The germline gives CDR1 KGHSH, CDR2 LQKENI. The CDR3 coding sequence is TGTGCCAGCTCACGGGGACGGACGTACGAGCAGTACTTC. This translates into CASSRGRTYEQYF.

The V call is TRBV28, the J call TRBJ1-2; TRBD1 matches at 8 bases. The CDR3 totals 13 residues. Germline V gene data show CDR1 as MDHEN and CDR2 as SYDVKM. The trim removed 11 bases at V and 1 base at J, leaving 6 bases unmatched. CDR3 DNA sequence: TGTGCCGCCAGACAGGGGCATAACTATGGCTACACCTTC. Protein product: CAARQGHNYGYTF.

The rearrangement joins TRBV20-1 to TRBJ2-4; D is uncertain. CDR1 is DFQATT and CDR2 is SNEGSKA in the germline V gene (reference sequence). CDR3 length: 16 amino acids. V was shortened by 6 bases and J by 1 base, with 19 bases between the two germline ends. CDR3 nucleotide sequence: TGCAGTGCGGCGGACCCCACCAGGTGGGCCAAAAACATTCAGTACTTC. This encodes CSAADPTRWAKNIQYF.

This clonotype was counted at least ten times. CDR3 in amino acids: CSVAGIETQYF. CDR3 sequence (DNA): TGCAGCGTTGCGGGGATAGAGACCCAGTACTTC. The rearrangement links TRBV29-1 to TRBJ2-5; a possible D gene is TRBD2 (5 bases). The CDR3 totals 11 residues. CDR1 and CDR2 (germline): SQVTM, ANQGSEA. With 4 bases removed from V and 4 bases from J, the gap between germline ends came to 7 bases. The whole variable domain, remainder taken from reference TRBV29-1 and TRBJ2-5, is SAVISQKPSRDICQRGTSLTIQCQVDSQVTMMFWYRQQPGQSLTLIATANQGSEATYESGFVIDKFPISRPNLTFSTLTVSNMSPEDSSIYLCSVAGIETQYFGPGTRLLVL.